The rows below give T cell receptor beta chains drawn from one sample of a study of CD8 T cells in ankylosing spondylitis. TCRdb analysed the 5' RACE reads with MiXCR anew, one entry per CDR3 protein. The data show about 150,000 distinct CDR3 sequences, with more than 40% seen just once and about 15% held by the top ten. Sequenced material: synovial fluid, either unsorted or a sorted T cell fraction (not recorded which). These receptors originate from a male donor with ankylosing spondylitis. Both conserved end residues are part of each CDR3. D genes are given only for firm matches. Not all rows give a size; the values are once, few, many and, for expanded clones, a class.

TRBJ2-1	-	-	TRBV15	CATSRYDSIPRYNEQFF	TGTGCCACCAGCAGGTACGACAGTATTCCCCGATACAATGAGCAGTTCTTC
TRBJ1-1	-	-	TRBV4-1	CASSQVRVGTEAFF	TGCGCCAGCAGCCAAGTACGAGTAGGCACTGAAGCTTTCTTT
TRBJ2-6	-	TRBD1	TRBV6-2/TRBV6-3	CASSTGAGANVLTF	TGTGCCAGCAGTACAGGGGCTGGGGCCAACGTCCTGACTTTC
TRBJ1-4	few	-	TRBV20-1	CSARDPWGIPEEKLFF	TGCAGTGCTAGAGACCCGTGGGGGATCCCGGAGGAAAAACTGTTTTTT
TRBJ1-1	few	-	TRBV18	CASSQDAPKAFF	TGTGCCAGCTCACAGGACGCACCCAAAGCTTTCTTT
TRBJ1-1	-	-	TRBV5-1	CASSLIGGVQANTEAFF	TGCGCCAGCAGCTTGATTGGGGGCGTACAAGCGAACACTGAAGCTTTCTTT
TRBJ2-5	-	TRBD2	TRBV6-5	CASSYLHGGASTETQYF	TGTGCCAGCAGTTATCTACACGGGGGGGCGTCTACGGAGACCCAGTACTTC
TRBJ2-1	-	-	TRBV4-3	CATKGGLAKNEQFF	TGCGCCACCAAGGGGGGTCTAGCGAAGAATGAGCAGTTCTTC
TRBJ2-7	-	TRBD2	TRBV20-1	CCADATSGGRSAPLLEQYF	TGCTGTGCCGACGCGACTAGCGGGGGGCGATCCGCACCTCTACTCGAGCAGTACTTC
TRBJ1-5	-	-	TRBV4-3	CASSQDLYSNQPQHF	TGCGCCAGCAGCCAAGATCTCTATAGCAATCAGCCCCAGCATTTT
TRBJ2-3	-	-	TRBV20-1	CSAGEISLADTQYF	TGCAGTGCTGGAGAGATTAGCTTAGCAGATACGCAGTATTTT
TRBJ2-1	-	-	TRBV6-1	CASSRGVSSYNEQFF	TGTGCCAGCAGCCGGGGCGTGAGCTCCTACAATGAGCAGTTCTTC
TRBJ2-1	-	-	TRBV6-1	CASRISSLSYNEQFF	TGTGCCAGCAGAATTTCTAGCTTATCCTACAATGAGCAGTTCTTC
TRBJ1-2	-	-	TRBV18	CASSPGYNYGYTF	TGTGCCAGCTCTCCCGGGTATAATTATGGCTACACCTTC
TRBJ2-6	many	-	TRBV28	CASSPVLSGANVLTF	TGTGCCAGCAGCCCCGTTCTCTCTGGGGCCAACGTCCTGACTTTC
TRBJ2-7	-	-	TRBV28	CASSLFFTGSPYEQYF	TGTGCCAGCAGTTTATTTTTCACAGGGTCCCCCTACGAGCAGTACTTC
TRBJ1-1	few	-	TRBV12-3/TRBV12-4	CASSSIRDGYTEAFF	TGTGCCAGCAGCTCAATCCGGGACGGATACACTGAAGCTTTCTTT
TRBJ2-1	-	-	TRBV10-3	CAIGYSFGPEQFF	TGTGCCATCGGTTATTCCTTCGGGCCTGAGCAGTTCTTC
TRBJ2-7	-	TRBD2	TRBV10-3	CAISEPTSGGYEQYF	TGTGCCATCAGTGAGCCAACTAGCGGGGGCTACGAGCAGTACTTC
TRBJ2-7	-	-	TRBV7-9	CASSPAGTSHYEQYF	TGTGCCAGCAGCCCCGCGGGGACCTCCCATTACGAGCAGTACTTC
TRBJ2-7	-	TRBD2	TRBV20-1	CSARVGSGIYEQYF	TGCAGTGCTAGAGTGGGTAGCGGGATCTACGAGCAGTACTTC